Reported below is one TCR beta chain. The study drew all its donors from Caucasian adults living in Nashville, Tennessee. The sample originates from a study of shared clonotypes between healthy human individuals. About the research overall: Each donor had three CD4 naive, three CD4 memory, two CD8 naive and one CD8 memory plate.

The V end was cut by 8 bases, the J end by 3 bases, with 14 bases between. The CDR3 totals 14 residues. Germline CDR1 is LNHDA and CDR2 is SQIVND (reference sequence). Produced via immunoSEQ multiplex PCR; TCRdb's table is partial and in-frame only. Of approximately 500,000 clones in the sample, 90% to 97% were seen once. The receptor was isolated from a woman between 25 and 40 years old in good health. The chain carries TRBV19 and TRBJ1-5, with D perhaps matching TRBD1 (5 bases). The sequencing input was naive CD4+ T cells sorted from blood. Subset noted: CD45RA+ positively selected. This chain's CDR3 is CASEAQVNNQPQHF. DNA of the CDR3: TGTGCCAGTGAGGCACAGGTAAACAATCAGCCCCAGCATTTT.